This TCR beta chain appears in the sequencing data of a study of blood T cell repertoires in COVID-19. V dropped 6 bases and J dropped 0; count of bases not matched to a gene: 8. CDR3 length: 17 amino acids. From germline, CDR1 is SGDLS and CDR2 YYNGEE. Clones were read by immunoSEQ multiplex PCR, and TCRdb kept only the in-frame ones, dropping some. The sample includes some 120,000 clones, approximately 90% seen only once; the top ten take around 1.9%. Sequencing used peripheral blood. The chain joins TRBV9 to TRBJ2-6, with TRBD1 matching over 8 bases. This TCR was recovered from a man in his forties or fifties with COVID-19, enrolled during active disease. CDR3 sequence (DNA): TGTGCCAGCACGGACAGGGTGACACCCTCTGGGGCCAACGTCCTGACTTTC. The encoded protein is CASTDRVTPSGANVLTF.